These 8 T cell receptor beta chains were all obtained from the same sample, sequenced in a study of T cells in Graves' hyperthyroidism and ophthalmopathy. Amplification yielded TCR beta CDR3 regions, with RNA transcripts as the source. Carried out on the TCR CDR3, a first-round RT-PCR used the HTBI primer set. MiXCR was run by TCRdb on the multiplex PCR reads, yielding one entry per CDR3 protein. The sample holds approximately 220,000 distinct CDR3 sequences, around 19% seen once. Sequencing was performed on blood. The receptor source for this set is a middle-aged man with Graves' hyperthyroidism.

This clonotype has a count of ten or more. V and J are TRBV20-1 and TRBJ2-5; 9 bases map to TRBD2. Germline V gives CDR1 DFQATT, CDR2 SNEGSKA (reference sequence). The trim removed 3 bases at V and 2 bases at J, leaving 7 bases unmatched. This CDR3 contains 15 residues. This CDR3 reads CSARGRGGFQETQYF. The CDR3 DNA sequence: TGCAGTGCTAGGGGGCGGGGGGGTTTTCAAGAGACCCAGTACTTC.

Only a few counts were recorded for this clonotype. The V gene is TRBV6-1, the J gene TRBJ2-7, with D maybe TRBD1 (6 bases). Trimming took 5 bases from V and 0 from J, leaving 11 bases between them. The germline V gene encodes CDR1 MNHNS and CDR2 SASEGT. This CDR3 has 14 amino acids. CDR3 sequence: CASSSGHNSYEQYF. CDR3 nucleotides: TGTGCCAGCAGTTCGGGACACAACTCCTACGAGCAGTACTTC.

This CDR3 is CASSISRQGSYTF. The CDR3 region has the DNA TGTGCCAGTAGTATATCCCGGCAGGGGAGCTACACCTTC. The gene calls are TRBV19 and TRBJ1-2; perhaps TRBD1 as D (6 bases). The CDR3 is made up of 13 amino acids. Germline V gene lookup returns CDR1 LNHDA and CDR2 SQIVND (reference sequence). Trimming cost V 2 bases and J 9 bases, with 13 bases left between them. Full variable domain (remainder filled in from reference TRBV19 and TRBJ1-2): DGGITQSPKYLFRKEGQNVTLSCEQNLNHDAMYWYRQDPGQGLRLIYYSQIVNDFQKGDIAEGYSVSREKKESFPLTVTSAQKNPTAFYLCASSISRQGSYTFGSGTRLTVV.

The chain employs TRBV2 and TRBJ1-2; D gene unclear. This CDR3 has 13 amino acids. Germline CDR1 SNHLY, CDR2 FYNNEI. V gave up 5 bases and J gave up 8 bases, with 15 bases separating them. The CDR3 bases are TGTGCCAGCAGTCCCCTCCTCGCTCGGGGCTACACCTTC. It encodes CASSPLLARGYTF.

This clonotype was seen at least ten times. The chain is built from TRBV12-3 or TRBV12-4 and TRBJ2-6; D gene uncertain. V was trimmed by 5 bases and J by 2 bases, leaving 10 bases between them. The CDR3 runs 15 residues. CDR3 amino acids: CASSPRVAGANVLTF. CDR3 DNA sequence: TGTGCCAGCAGTCCCCGCGTCGCTGGGGCCAACGTCCTGACTTTC.

This clonotype was recorded at least ten times. The chain uses TRBV5-1 and TRBJ2-5; D is possibly TRBD1 or TRBD2 (5 bases each). Between the trimmed V and J ends, which lost 0 bases and 1 base, there was a span of 10 bases. This CDR3 has 15 residues. CDR1 and CDR2 (germline): SGHRS, YFSETQ. The DNA for the CDR3 is TGCGCCAGCAGCTTGGGAGCAGGGAGCCAAGAGACCCAGTACTTC. This translates into CASSLGAGSQETQYF.

This clonotype was seen a few times. The rearrangement links TRBV25-1 to TRBJ1-4, with D hard to call. Germline CDR1 is MGHDK and CDR2 is SYGVNS. The CDR3 length is 16 residues. Deletions cut 1 base from V and 2 bases from J, with 11 bases between. The CDR3, as DNA: TGTGCCAGCAGTGAATTTGGAGGACCCACTAATGAAAAACTGTTTTTT. Translation gives CASSEFGGPTNEKLFF.

This clonotype was seen ten or more times. The V and J genes are TRBV7-2 and TRBJ2-2; D remains ambiguous. From germline, CDR1 is SGHTA and CDR2 FQGNSA. The CDR3 covers 16 residues. Trimming cost V 4 bases and J 0 bases, with 12 bases left between them. CDR3: CASSSRWQANTGELFF. The CDR3, as DNA: TGTGCCAGCAGCTCTAGGTGGCAGGCGAACACCGGGGAGCTGTTTTTT.